This record looks at one T cell receptor beta chain sequence and its context. The antigen remains undetermined. The data derive from a study of graft-versus-host responses after intestinal transplantation. The germline gives CDR1 LGHNA, CDR2 YSLEER. This CDR3 region has 13 residues. V lost 4 bases and J lost 3, with 9 bases in between. Libraries were prepared by immunoSEQ multiplex PCR; TCRdb keeps only in-frame clonotypes and omits some of them. The table records about 47,000 clones, around 96% of them present only once. The chain uses TRBV4-3 and TRBJ1-1; weak D call: TRBD1 (6 bases). The clonotype originates from a human donor who was the organ donor for an intestinal transplant. This sample comprised unstimulated CD8+ T cells sorted from spleen or lymph node cells, obtained before transplant. The DNA of the CDR3 is TGCGCCAGCAGCCTCGAGGGGGACACTGAAGCTTTCTTT. It encodes CASSLEGDTEAFF.